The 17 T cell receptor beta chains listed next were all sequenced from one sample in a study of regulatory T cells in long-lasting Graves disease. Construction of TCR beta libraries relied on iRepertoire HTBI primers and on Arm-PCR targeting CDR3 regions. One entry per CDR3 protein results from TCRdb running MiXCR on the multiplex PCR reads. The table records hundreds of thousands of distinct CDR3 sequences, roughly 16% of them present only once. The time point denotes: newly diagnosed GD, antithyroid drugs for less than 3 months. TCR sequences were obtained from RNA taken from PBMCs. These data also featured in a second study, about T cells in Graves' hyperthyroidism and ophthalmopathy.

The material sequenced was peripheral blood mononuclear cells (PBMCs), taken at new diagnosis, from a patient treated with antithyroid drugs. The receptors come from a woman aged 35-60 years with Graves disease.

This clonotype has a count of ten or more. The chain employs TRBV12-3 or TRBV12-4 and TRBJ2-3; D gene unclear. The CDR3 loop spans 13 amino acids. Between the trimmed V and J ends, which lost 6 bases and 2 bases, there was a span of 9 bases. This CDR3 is CASSYGVTDTQYF. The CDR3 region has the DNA TGTGCCAGCAGCTACGGAGTCACAGATACGCAGTATTTT.

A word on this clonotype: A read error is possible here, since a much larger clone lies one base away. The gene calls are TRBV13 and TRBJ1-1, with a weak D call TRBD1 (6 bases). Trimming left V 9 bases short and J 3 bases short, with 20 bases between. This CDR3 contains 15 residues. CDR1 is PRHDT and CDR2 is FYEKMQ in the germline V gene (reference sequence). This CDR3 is CASRGAATMYTEAFF. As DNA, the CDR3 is TGTGCCAGTAGGGGGGCAGCAACCATGTACACTGAAGCTTTCTTT.

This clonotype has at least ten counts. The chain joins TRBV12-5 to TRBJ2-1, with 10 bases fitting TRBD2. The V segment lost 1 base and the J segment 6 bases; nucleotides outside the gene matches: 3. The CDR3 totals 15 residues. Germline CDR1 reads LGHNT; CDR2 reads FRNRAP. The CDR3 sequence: CASGLGASGGNEQFF. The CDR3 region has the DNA TGTGCTAGTGGTTTGGGGGCTAGCGGGGGCAATGAGCAGTTCTTC.

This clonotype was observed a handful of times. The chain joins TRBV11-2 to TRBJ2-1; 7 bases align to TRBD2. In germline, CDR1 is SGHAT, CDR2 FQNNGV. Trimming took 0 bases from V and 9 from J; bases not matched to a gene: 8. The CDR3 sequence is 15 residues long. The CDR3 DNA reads TGTGCCAGCAGCTTAGACGGGGGGATCGCCATTGAGCAGTTCTTC. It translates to CASSLDGGIAIEQFF. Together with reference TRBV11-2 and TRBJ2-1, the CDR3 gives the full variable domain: EAGVAQSPRYKIIEKRQSVAFWCNPISGHATLYWYQQILGQGPKLLIQFQNNGVVDDSQLPKDRFSAERLKGVDSTLKIQPAKLEDSAVYLCASSLDGGIAIEQFFGPGTRLTVL.

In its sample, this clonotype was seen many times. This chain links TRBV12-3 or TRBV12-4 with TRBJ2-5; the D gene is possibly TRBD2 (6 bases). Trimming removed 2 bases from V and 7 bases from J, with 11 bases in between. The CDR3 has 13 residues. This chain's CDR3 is CASSLWEEGTQYF. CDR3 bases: TGTGCCAGCAGTTTATGGGAGGAGGGGACCCAGTACTTC.

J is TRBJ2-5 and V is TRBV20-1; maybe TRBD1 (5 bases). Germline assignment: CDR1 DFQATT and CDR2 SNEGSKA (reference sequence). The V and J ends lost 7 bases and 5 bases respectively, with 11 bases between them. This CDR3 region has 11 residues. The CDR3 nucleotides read TGCAGTGGGGCTAGGGGTGAGACCCAGTACTTC. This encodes CSGARGETQYF.

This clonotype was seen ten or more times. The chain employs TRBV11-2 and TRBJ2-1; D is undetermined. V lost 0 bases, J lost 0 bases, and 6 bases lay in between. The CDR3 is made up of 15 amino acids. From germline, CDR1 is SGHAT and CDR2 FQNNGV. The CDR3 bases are TGTGCCAGCAGCTTAGAATCGAGCTCCTACAATGAGCAGTTCTTC. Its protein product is CASSLESSSYNEQFF.

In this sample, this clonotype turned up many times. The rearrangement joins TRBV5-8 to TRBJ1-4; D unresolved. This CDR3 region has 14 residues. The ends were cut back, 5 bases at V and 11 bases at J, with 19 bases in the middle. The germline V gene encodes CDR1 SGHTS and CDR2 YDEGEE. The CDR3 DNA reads TGTGCCAGCAGACCGGGCGGTGGGCGGATGAAACTGTTTTTT. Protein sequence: CASRPGGGRMKLFF. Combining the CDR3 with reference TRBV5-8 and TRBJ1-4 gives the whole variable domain EAGVTQSPTHLIKTRGQQATLRCSPISGHTSVYWYQQALGLGLQFLLWYDEGEERNRGNFPPRFSGRQFPNYSSELNVNALELEDSALYLCASRPGGGRMKLFFGSGTQLSVL.

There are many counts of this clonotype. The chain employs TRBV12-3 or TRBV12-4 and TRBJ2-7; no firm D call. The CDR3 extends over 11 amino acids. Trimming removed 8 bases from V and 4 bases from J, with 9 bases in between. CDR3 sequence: CASGLIYEQYF. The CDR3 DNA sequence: TGTGCCAGCGGGCTCATATACGAGCAGTACTTC.

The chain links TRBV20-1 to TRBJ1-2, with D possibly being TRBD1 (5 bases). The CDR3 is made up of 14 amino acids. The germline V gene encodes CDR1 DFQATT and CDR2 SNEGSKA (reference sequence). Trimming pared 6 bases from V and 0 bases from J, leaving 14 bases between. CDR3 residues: CSARVGGSNYGYTF. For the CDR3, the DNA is TGCAGTGCCCGAGTGGGGGGATCTAACTATGGCTACACCTTC.

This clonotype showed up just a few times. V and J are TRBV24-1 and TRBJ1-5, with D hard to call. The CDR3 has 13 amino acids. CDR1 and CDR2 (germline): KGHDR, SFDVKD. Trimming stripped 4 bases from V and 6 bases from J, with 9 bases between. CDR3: CATSENGPQPQHF. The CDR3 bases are TGTGCCACCAGTGAGAACGGACCTCAGCCCCAGCATTTT.

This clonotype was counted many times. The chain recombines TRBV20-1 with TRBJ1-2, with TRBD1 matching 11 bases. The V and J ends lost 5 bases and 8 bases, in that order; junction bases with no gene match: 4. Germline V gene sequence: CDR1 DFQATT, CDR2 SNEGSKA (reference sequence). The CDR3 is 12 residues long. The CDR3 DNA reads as TGCAGTGCTGGACAGGGGGCGCGGGGCTACACCTTC. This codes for CSAGQGARGYTF.

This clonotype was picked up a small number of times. The CDR3 loop is CASGGSSQTQYF. The CDR3 DNA follows: TGTGCCAGCGGAGGTTCCAGCCAGACCCAGTACTTC. The chain is built from TRBV6-1 and TRBJ2-5; maybe TRBD2 (5 bases). The CDR3 consists of 12 residues. CDR1 is MNHNS and CDR2 is SASEGT in the germline V gene. Trimming took off 8 bases at V and 6 bases at J, with 13 bases between the two ends.

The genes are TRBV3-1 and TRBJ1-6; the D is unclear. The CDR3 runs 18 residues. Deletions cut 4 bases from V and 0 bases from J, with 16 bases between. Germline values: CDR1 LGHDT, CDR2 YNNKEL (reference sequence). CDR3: CASSPLNFLTSYNSPLHF. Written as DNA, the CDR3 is TGTGCCAGCAGCCCACTGAACTTTTTGACCTCCTATAATTCACCCCTCCACTTT. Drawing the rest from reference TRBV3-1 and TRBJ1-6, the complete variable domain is DTAVSQTPKYLVTQMGNDKSIKCEQNLGHDTMYWYKQDSKKFLKIMFSYNNKELIINETVPNRFSPKSPDKAHLNLHINSLELGDSAVYFCASSPLNFLTSYNSPLHFGNGTRLTVT.

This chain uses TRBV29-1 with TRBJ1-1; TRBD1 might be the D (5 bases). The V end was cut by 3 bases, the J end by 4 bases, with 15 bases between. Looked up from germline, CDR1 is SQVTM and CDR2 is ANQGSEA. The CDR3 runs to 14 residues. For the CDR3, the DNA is TGCAGCGTTGATACTCAGGGCCTTGGCACTGAAGCTTTCTTT. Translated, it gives CSVDTQGLGTEAFF.

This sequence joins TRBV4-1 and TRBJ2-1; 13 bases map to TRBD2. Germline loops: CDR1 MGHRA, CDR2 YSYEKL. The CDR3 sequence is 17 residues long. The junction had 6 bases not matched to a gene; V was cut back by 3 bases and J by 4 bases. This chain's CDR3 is CASSHGLAGELYNEQFF. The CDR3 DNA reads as TGCGCCAGCAGCCACGGACTAGCGGGAGAACTGTACAATGAGCAGTTCTTC.

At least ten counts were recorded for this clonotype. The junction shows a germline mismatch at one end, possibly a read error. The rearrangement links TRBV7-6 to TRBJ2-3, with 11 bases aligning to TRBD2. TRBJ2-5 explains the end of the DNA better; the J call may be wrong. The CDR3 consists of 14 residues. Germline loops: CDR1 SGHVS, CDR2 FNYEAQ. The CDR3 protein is CASSLAGGSQTQYF. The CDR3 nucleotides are TGTGCCAGCAGCCTAGCGGGGGGCAGCCAGACCCAGTACTTC.